This T cell receptor beta chain appears in the sequencing data of a study of CD8 T cells in Susac syndrome. Trimming pared 5 bases from V and 1 base from J, leaving 12 bases between. This CDR3 has 14 residues. Germline loops: CDR1 GTSNPN, CDR2 SVGIG (reference sequence). CD8+ and CD4+ T cells from blood underwent TCR beta sequencing. The multiple sclerosis control group was made up of treatment-naive patients with stable or active relapsing-remitting disease. Through negative isolation, CD4+ and CD8+ T cells were obtained, while TEMRA cells were enriched using FACS. Random hexamers were used to reverse transcribe 0.5 to 1 ug of RNA. Amplification of TCR beta CDR3 used immunoSEQ multiplex PCR across 54 Vbeta and 13 Jbeta. TCRdb independently ran MiXCR on the immunoSEQ multiplex PCR reads; one entry per CDR3 protein. The sample lists a few hundred thousand distinct CDR3 sequences, about 85% occurring once.

This sequence was found in a human donor with multiple sclerosis. The V gene is TRBV30, the J gene TRBJ1-3, with D possibly matching TRBD1 (5 bases). Sequenced material: CD8+ T cells from PBMCs. The chain's CDR3 is CAWGDFSSGNTIYF. The CDR3 DNA follows: TGTGCCTGGGGGGACTTCTCTTCTGGAAACACCATATATTTT.